The 29 T cell receptor beta chains reported below all come from one sample, sequenced in a study of cytomegalovirus exposure and HLA in healthy donors. PCR involved 60 Vbeta and 13 Jbeta primers. The method was immunoSEQ multiplex PCR; TCRdb's version includes in-frame clones alone and lacks a portion of them. This sample contains about 88,000 clones. The sample comprised PBMCs. Source of these receptors: a girl aged 10-17 years in good health and CMV-seropositive.

The chain employs TRBV5-6 and TRBJ2-7; the D gene is possibly TRBD1 (6 bases). CDR1 is SGHDT, CDR2 YYEEEE, per germline. Trimming removed 4 bases at V and 6 bases at J, with 14 bases between. The CDR3 spans 13 residues. The CDR3 sequence: CASSPNRAGEQYV. In DNA, the CDR3 is TGTGCCAGCAGCCCGAACAGGGCGGGCGAGCAGTACGTC.

The chain joins TRBV28 to TRBJ1-2, with D perhaps TRBD1 (5 bases). CDR3 size: 15 residues. V was shortened by 3 bases and J by 8 bases, with 19 bases between the two germline ends. Germline V gene sequence: CDR1 MDHEN, CDR2 SYDVKM. The CDR3 is CASSLPGILGHGYTF. In DNA form, the CDR3 reads TGTGCCAGCAGTTTGCCAGGGATCCTTGGGCACGGCTACACCTTC.

The rearrangement links TRBV2 to TRBJ1-2, with D possibly being TRBD1 (5 bases). Trimming stripped 2 bases from V and 12 bases from J, with 19 bases between. Germline V gene sequence: CDR1 SNHLY, CDR2 FYNNEI. The CDR3 loop spans 14 amino acids. Here the CDR3 DNA reads TGTGCCAGCAGTGAAACGCGACAGAAGTTTAGTGACACCTTC. Amino acids: CASSETRQKFSDTF.

This rearrangement joins TRBV5-1 to TRBJ2-2, with 9 positions matching TRBD1. Germline lookup yields CDR1 SGHRS and CDR2 YFSETQ. Trimming took 4 bases from V and 4 from J; bases not matched to a gene: 8. The CDR3 totals 16 residues. CDR3 amino acids: CASSREGTGTTGELFF. The CDR3, as DNA: TGCGCCAGCAGCAGGGAAGGGACAGGGACCACCGGGGAGCTGTTTTTT.

The chain couples TRBV5-6 to TRBJ2-7; 10 bases map to TRBD2. CDR3 length: 14 amino acids. Trimming at V came to 6 bases and at J to 4 bases, leaving 7 bases not matched to a gene. Per germline, CDR1 SGHDT and CDR2 YYEEEE. DNA of the CDR3: TGTGCCAGCACAAAGCGGGGGGGCGGTTACGAGCAGTACTTC. Its translation is CASTKRGGGYEQYF.

The chain couples TRBV4-3 to TRBJ2-1; 8 bases line up with TRBD1. The V gene end was trimmed by 1 base and the J gene end by 6 bases; junction bases not matched to a gene: 8. CDR1 is LGHNA, CDR2 YSLEER, per germline. There are 16 residues in the CDR3. CDR3 amino acids: CASSQGVATGANEQFF. CDR3 coding DNA: TGCGCCAGCAGCCAAGGAGTTGCGACAGGGGCCAATGAGCAGTTCTTC.

The CDR3 DNA is TGCGCCAGCAGCCAAGTAGGACAGGGGGATTCACCCCTCCACTTT. It yields the protein CASSQVGQGDSPLHF. The chain combines TRBV4-1 with TRBJ1-6; 10 bases line up with TRBD1. CDR1 is MGHRA, CDR2 YSYEKL, per germline. The CDR3 is made up of 15 amino acids. The ends lost 1 base at V and 8 bases at J; junction bases unmatched: 2.

This chain connects TRBV19 to TRBJ1-5, with 11 bases aligning to TRBD1. J lost 9 bases, V lost 3 bases, and 10 bases had no gene match. Germline CDR1 and CDR2: LNHDA and SQIVND (reference sequence). The CDR3 is 16 amino acids. The CDR3 reads CASSIPGQGGSWPQHF. The CDR3 DNA reads TGTGCCAGTAGTATTCCGGGACAGGGGGGGAGTTGGCCCCAGCATTTT.

V usage is TRBV13 and J usage is TRBJ2-7; tentatively, D is TRBD1 (5 bases). CDR3 length: 12 residues. V gave up 6 bases and J gave up 6 bases, with 12 bases separating them. Germline CDR1 and CDR2: PRHDT and FYEKMQ (reference sequence). The CDR3 reads CASSPGGAEQYF. In DNA form, the CDR3 reads TGTGCCAGCAGTCCCGGTGGGGCCGAGCAGTACTTC.

V is TRBV2 and J is TRBJ1-2; unclear D gene. This CDR3 has 13 residues. Trimming removed 3 bases at V and 3 bases at J, with 8 bases between. CDR1 and CDR2 from the germline V gene are SNHLY and FYNNEI. In DNA form, the CDR3 reads TGTGCCAGCAGTGATGGGCAGGACTATGGCTACACCTTC. Translated: CASSDGQDYGYTF.

The gene calls are TRBV7-9 and TRBJ1-2, with TRBD1 matching 7 bases. The junction had 10 bases not matched to a gene; V was cut back by 4 bases and J by 2 bases. The CDR3 loop spans 16 amino acids. Germline V gives CDR1 SEHNR, CDR2 FQNEAQ (reference sequence). CDR3 coding DNA: TGTGCCAGCAGCTCCTCAACGGACAGGACCAACTATGGCTACACCTTC. Translated, it gives CASSSSTDRTNYGYTF.

CDR3 nucleotide sequence: TGTGCCAGCAGCCAGGGCGATGGGGACAGGGGGAATGAGCAGTTCTTC. As protein: CASSQGDGDRGNEQFF. This chain uses TRBV4-2 with TRBJ2-1; 11 bases fit TRBD1. CDR1 LGHNA and CDR2 YNFKEQ come from the germline V gene. The CDR3 consists of 16 residues. The V and J ends lost 3 bases and 7 bases, in that order; junction bases with no gene match: 8.

The chain joins TRBV6-5 to TRBJ2-3, with 7 positions matching TRBD1. The CDR3 length is 14 residues. Losses at the gene ends were 6 bases for V and 6 bases for J; bases not matched to a gene: 9. The germline CDR1 and CDR2 sequences are MNHEY and SVGAGI. The CDR3 nucleotides are TGTGCCAGCAGAGGACAGGAGAATGCGGATACGCAGTATTTT. As protein: CASRGQENADTQYF.

The rearrangement joins TRBV7-9 to TRBJ2-1, with 11 bases fitting TRBD2. J lost 9 bases, V lost 5 bases, and 6 bases had no gene match. Germline CDR1 is SEHNR and CDR2 is FQNEAQ (reference sequence). There are 14 residues in the CDR3. The CDR3 sequence: CASSPGTSGGEQFF. The CDR3 nucleotides read TGTGCCAGCAGCCCCGGGACTAGCGGTGGTGAGCAGTTCTTC.

The chain carries TRBV18 and TRBJ2-5, with D unclear. Trimming left V 5 bases short and J 3 bases short, with 4 bases between. The CDR3 extends over 11 amino acids. CDR1 KGHSH and CDR2 LQKENI come from the germline V gene. The CDR3 region has the DNA TGTGCCAGCTCAACAGAAGAGACCCAGTACTTC. Protein sequence: CASSTEETQYF.

The V call is TRBV7-9, the J call TRBJ1-5, with 9 bases aligning to TRBD1. With 5 bases clipped from V and 0 bases from J, the junction kept 5 bases outside the gene matches. Germline-derived CDR1 and CDR2 are SEHNR and FQNEAQ (reference sequence). The CDR3 extends over 16 amino acids. CDR3 sequence: CASSLGTGSSNQPQHF. In DNA, the CDR3 is TGTGCCAGCAGCCTGGGGACAGGGAGTAGCAATCAGCCCCAGCATTTT.

The chain combines TRBV7-9 with TRBJ1-1; 7 bases fit TRBD1. CDR3 size: 16 residues. Germline V gene lookup returns CDR1 SEHNR and CDR2 FQNEAQ (reference sequence). Losses at the gene ends were 4 bases for V and 0 bases for J; bases not matched to a gene: 8. CDR3 in amino acids: CASSSQTGTMNTEAFF. CDR3 DNA sequence: TGTGCCAGCAGCTCCCAGACAGGGACAATGAACACTGAAGCTTTCTTT.

The rearrangement links TRBV10-3 to TRBJ1-2, with TRBD1 identical over 12 bases. The germline CDR1 and CDR2 sequences are ENHRY and SYGVKD. With 5 bases clipped from V and 8 bases from J, the junction kept 6 bases outside the gene matches. The CDR3 sequence is 14 residues long. The CDR3 DNA sequence: TGTGCCATCAGTACCGGGACAGGGGGCGCGGGCTACACCTTC. The encoded protein is CAISTGTGGAGYTF.

The CDR3 DNA follows: TGTGCCAGCAGCCAAGACCCTCTAGCGGGGAACACAGATACGCAGTATTTT. This sequence encodes CASSQDPLAGNTDTQYF. This chain joins TRBV4-2 and TRBJ2-3; TRBD2 agrees at 9 bases. Trimming cost V 0 bases and J 2 bases; bases outside gene matches: 6. Germline CDR1 is LGHNA and CDR2 is YNFKEQ. CDR3 size: 17 residues.

This chain joins TRBV4-1 and TRBJ2-5, with D possibly being TRBD1 (5 bases). Germline V gene lookup returns CDR1 MGHRA and CDR2 YSYEKL. The CDR3 has 16 amino acids. Deletions cut 3 bases from V and 3 bases from J, with 17 bases between. The chain's CDR3 is CASSQAHLGQKETQYF. The CDR3 nucleotides read TGCGCCAGCAGCCAGGCCCACCTGGGGCAGAAAGAGACCCAGTACTTC.

V usage is TRBV18 and J usage is TRBJ1-2; D is undetermined. The CDR3 sequence is 14 residues long. Germline-derived CDR1 and CDR2 are KGHSH and LQKENI. The V and J ends lost 6 bases and 1 base respectively, with 12 bases between them. The CDR3 DNA follows: TGTGCCAGCTCCTCTCCAAACTTTAACTATGGCTACACCTTC. Its protein product is CASSSPNFNYGYTF.

In regard to this clone: At one boundary the junction diverges from the germline segment, which might be a read error. Other nucleotide sequences in the sample specify the same CDR3. This chain joins TRBV4-3 and TRBJ1-6; D gene unclear. The CDR3 has 15 residues. Germline V lookup: CDR1 LGHNA, CDR2 YSLEER. CDR3 nucleotide sequence: TGCGCCAGCAGCCAAGTGCGGGGATTAGATTCACCCCTACACTTT. Translation: CASSQVRGLDSPLHF.

CDR3 in amino acids: CASSPRTSGGLNTDTQYF. The CDR3, as DNA: TGCGCCAGCAGCCCCAGGACTAGCGGGGGGTTAAACACAGATACGCAGTATTTT. The chain recombines TRBV4-3 with TRBJ2-3; 14 bases are a match to TRBD2. The CDR3 length is 18 residues. CDR1 and CDR2 (germline): LGHNA, YSLEER. With 4 bases clipped from V and 2 bases from J, the junction kept 8 bases outside the gene matches.

The chain links TRBV6-1 to TRBJ1-5, with no clear D. V dropped 2 bases and J dropped 11 bases, with 10 bases sitting between them. The CDR3 contains 12 residues. Per germline, CDR1 MNHNS and CDR2 SASEGT. The CDR3 bases are TGTGCCAGCAGTGAAATCTCGGGTTCCCAGCATTTT. Its translation: CASSEISGSQHF.

The V call is TRBV9, the J call TRBJ2-3; 7 bases map to TRBD2. The length of the CDR3 is 16 residues. Germline CDR1 is SGDLS and CDR2 is YYNGEE. The junction had 10 bases not matched to a gene; V was cut back by 2 bases and J by 4 bases. This chain's CDR3 is CASSVGAGLGADTQYF. The CDR3 nucleotides read TGTGCCAGCAGCGTTGGAGCGGGGCTTGGTGCAGATACGCAGTATTTT. The full variable domain, its missing parts supplied by reference TRBV9 and TRBJ2-3, is DSGVTQTPKHLITATGQRVTLRCSPRSGDLSVYWYQQSLDQGLQFLIQYYNGEERAKGNILERFSAQQFPDLHSELNLSSLELGDSALYFCASSVGAGLGADTQYFGPGTRLTVL.

This chain connects TRBV6-1 to TRBJ1-5, with 9 nucleotides matching TRBD1. The germline V gene has CDR1 MNHNS and CDR2 SASEGT. The CDR3 spans 14 residues. With 6 bases clipped from V and 6 bases from J, the junction kept 6 bases outside the gene matches. CDR3 sequence (DNA): TGTGCCAGCAGGGGGACAGGGCTGGGTCAGCCCCAGCATTTT. It yields the protein CASRGTGLGQPQHF.

V and J are TRBV4-3 and TRBJ1-3; the D is unclear. The CDR3 sequence is 16 residues long. The germline V gene has CDR1 LGHNA and CDR2 YSLEER. The V gene lost 0 bases and the J gene lost 0 bases, with 9 bases spanning the gap. CDR3 nucleotide sequence: TGCGCCAGCAGCCAAGATTCCGGGTTCTCTGGAAACACCATATATTTT. Protein sequence: CASSQDSGFSGNTIYF.

The rearrangement links TRBV9 to TRBJ1-6; a possible D gene is TRBD1 (6 bases). CDR3 size: 16 residues. The V end was cut by 4 bases, the J end by 5 bases, with 16 bases between. Germline values: CDR1 SGDLS, CDR2 YYNGEE. CDR3 amino acids: CASSSSEGDDNSPLHF. The CDR3 DNA reads TGTGCCAGCAGCAGCTCCGAGGGGGATGATAATTCACCCCTCCACTTT.

The chain uses TRBV27 and TRBJ1-2, with 7 bases lining up with TRBD1. The CDR3 loop spans 17 amino acids. V lost 5 bases, J lost 3 bases, and 15 bases stayed unmatched. Germline V gene sequence: CDR1 MNHEY, CDR2 SMNVEV (reference sequence). The CDR3 nucleotides are TGTGCCAGCAGTGCCGAACCACTGGGACAGCCTGACTATGGCTACACCTTC. Translating it yields CASSAEPLGQPDYGYTF.